These T cell receptor beta chains were read from a single sample in a study of cytotoxic CD8 clonotypes in ibrutinib-treated CLL. TCRdb keeps only in-frame clones here, not all; method: immunoSEQ multiplex PCR. The sample records under 150,000 clones, around 93% being singletons. This specimen was PBMCs, taken after 12 months of ibrutinib treatment. The receptors were sampled from a human donor with chronic lymphocytic leukemia. Both conserved end residues are part of each CDR3. Fields, in order: J gene, V gene, CDR3 protein.

TRBJ2-7	TRBV28	CASTNPGYEQYF
TRBJ2-7	TRBV6-5	CASSYVGRGAYEQYF
TRBJ2-7	TRBV7-9	CASSPGQSYEQYF
TRBJ2-5	TRBV14	CASTPTSGLQETQYF
TRBJ2-7	TRBV21-1	CASSKRGTTRTHGEQYF
TRBJ2-5	TRBV18	CASSTNRVGTQYF
TRBJ2-7	TRBV7-8	CASSLREGANEQYF
TRBJ1-1	TRBV7-3	CASSPTLNTEAFF
TRBJ2-4	TRBV28	CASSLLGGRAPKNIQYF
TRBJ1-1	TRBV6-5	CASSYNFQGDTEAFF
TRBJ2-3	TRBV28	CASSLAGDTQYF
TRBJ2-5	TRBV5-4	CASSLGDRSQGTQYF
TRBJ1-1	TRBV7-2	CASSVTTEAFF
TRBJ2-3	TRBV7-9	CASSFSGDTQYF
TRBJ1-2	TRBV5-4	CASSSVPRVPLDGYTF
TRBJ1-4	TRBV2	CASRMTGYTNEKLFF
TRBJ1-3	TRBV5-1	CASSSSLVGNTIYF
TRBJ1-4	TRBV11-2	CASSLVMGTNEKLFF
TRBJ2-3	TRBV5-1	CASSSGLDFRTDTQYF
TRBJ2-7	TRBV28	CASRPLADYYEQYF
TRBJ1-2	TRBV15	CATSRRTGNDYGYTF
TRBJ2-1	TRBV11-2	CASSYTGTMGRNEQFF
TRBJ1-1	TRBV5-5	CASSRRTPDSAFF
TRBJ2-2	TRBV4-2	CASSWGREEVGELFF
TRBJ2-4	TRBV28	CASRPTGELAKNIQYF
TRBJ1-1	TRBV18	CASSPTRVNTEAFF
TRBJ2-7	TRBV18	CASSPQRASYEQYF
TRBJ2-7	TRBV18	CASSPKGQPYEQYF
TRBJ2-7	TRBV6-5	CASSRGRIEEYF
TRBJ2-1	TRBV27	CASSRDRDNEQFF
TRBJ1-5	TRBV7-9	CASSGRSNQPQHF
TRBJ2-7	TRBV9	CASSYEQDSLEQYF
TRBJ2-7	TRBV10-3	CAISARDGPHEQYF
TRBJ2-1	TRBV19	CASSLGTSGGSYNEQFF
TRBJ2-5	TRBV6-5	CASSSSGETQYF
TRBJ1-1	TRBV2	CASSEVPGARTEAFF